The 21 T cell receptor beta chains below come from one sample, sequenced in a study of blood T cells in healthy people across ages. A J-beta primer mix and a sample-barcoded 5' primer were used in a second PCR of about 6 to 12 cycles. One entry per CDR3 protein, called by TCRdb with MiXCR from the 5' RACE reads. The sample shows approximately 1,000,000 distinct CDR3 sequences, over 35% of them seen only once. Sequencing input: blood. The receptors derive from a woman in her sixties or seventies in good health.

The chain employs TRBV7-8 and TRBJ2-3; 10 bases map to TRBD2. J was trimmed by 5 bases and V by 5 bases; bases with no gene match: 16. Germline lookup yields CDR1 SGHVS and CDR2 FQNEAQ. The CDR3 loop spans 18 amino acids. The CDR3 here is CASSRGLAEDHHRDTQYF. Written as DNA, the CDR3 is TGTGCCAGCAGCCGAGGACTAGCGGAGGATCATCACAGAGATACGCAGTATTTT.

The chain employs TRBV2 and TRBJ2-5; possibly TRBD2 for D (5 bases). The CDR3 extends over 14 amino acids. CDR1 and CDR2 from the germline V gene are SNHLY and FYNNEI. V shed 7 bases and J shed 5 bases, with 17 bases lying between them. CDR3 amino acids: CASTAGPRRETQYF. The CDR3 DNA is TGTGCCAGCACGGCCGGTCCAAGGAGGGAGACCCAGTACTTC.

The genes are TRBV7-7 and TRBJ2-7; D assignment may be TRBD1 or TRBD2 (5 bases each). The CDR3 covers 13 residues. The V end lost 3 bases, the J end lost 6 bases, and 12 bases lay between the germline ends. From germline, CDR1 is SSHAT and CDR2 FNYEAQ (reference sequence). The CDR3 sequence: CASSFSRESEQYF. The CDR3 nucleotides read TGTGCCAGCAGCTTCAGCAGGGAGAGCGAGCAGTACTTC.

The chain carries TRBV28 and TRBJ2-5; TRBD1 matches 8 bases. CDR1 and CDR2 (germline): MDHEN, SYDVKM. J gave up 4 bases and V 5 bases, and 9 bases lay outside the gene matches. This CDR3 is 15 amino acids long. The CDR3 sequence is CASSPTRQGIETQYF. DNA for the CDR3: TGTGCCAGCAGTCCCACCCGACAGGGGATAGAGACCCAGTACTTC.

This clonotype was seen many times. Given a much more abundant clone one base away, this may be a read error. The V and J genes are TRBV20-1 and TRBJ2-1; 10 bases fit TRBD2. Germline CDR1 and CDR2: DFQATT and SNEGSKA (reference sequence). After removal of 3 bases from V and 6 bases from J, the junction contained 5 bases not matched to a gene. The CDR3 consists of 14 residues. The CDR3 sequence is CSASASGRSNEQFF. The DNA of the CDR3 is TGCAGTGCTAGTGCTAGCGGGAGATCCAATGAGCAGTTCTTC.

This chain uses TRBV12-3 or TRBV12-4 with TRBJ1-1; TRBD1 agrees at 7 bases. This CDR3 has 11 residues. V was clipped by 7 bases and J by 11 bases; unmatched bases: 7. The CDR3 reads CASTQGGRAFF. The CDR3 DNA follows: TGTGCCAGCACCCAGGGGGGTAGGGCTTTCTTT.

This clonotype occurred a few times. The chain employs TRBV5-6 and TRBJ2-7; 7 bases line up with TRBD1. The trim removed 0 bases at V and 5 bases at J, leaving 11 bases unmatched. The V gene's germline CDR1 is SGHDT and CDR2 YYEEEE. The CDR3 loop spans 16 amino acids. CDR3 amino acids: CASSLVGQGTGDEQYF. CDR3 in DNA: TGTGCCAGCAGCTTGGTGGGGCAGGGAACAGGGGACGAGCAGTACTTC.

The V call is TRBV29-1, the J call TRBJ2-1; D unclear. This CDR3 is built from 14 residues. Germline CDR1 SQVTM, CDR2 ANQGSEA. V lost 1 base to trimming and J lost 3 bases, with 10 bases between them. CDR3 bases: TGCAGCGTTGAAGGTCGGGCAGGCTACAATGAGCAGTTCTTC. Translating gives CSVEGRAGYNEQFF.

The CDR3 sequence: CASSLRTDPVWGQPQHF. The CDR3 DNA reads as TGTGCCAGCAGCCTCCGGACTGACCCCGTTTGGGGTCAGCCCCAGCATTTT. The chain employs TRBV5-6 and TRBJ1-5; D gene ambiguous. Germline V gives CDR1 SGHDT, CDR2 YYEEEE. CDR3 size: 17 residues. Deletions cut 4 bases from V and 6 bases from J, with 23 bases between.

For the CDR3, the DNA is TGTGCCAGCCTTGGTCCGGGACAGAGGATCGCTGAAGCTTTCTTT. It is translated as CASLGPGQRIAEAFF. V gene TRBV27 combines with J gene TRBJ1-1; 7 bases agree with TRBD1. Losses at the gene ends were 8 bases for V and 6 bases for J; bases not matched to a gene: 15. The CDR3 sequence is 15 residues long. Germline loops: CDR1 MNHEY, CDR2 SMNVEV (reference sequence).

This rearrangement joins TRBV24-1 to TRBJ2-3, with a weak D call TRBD1 (5 bases). The CDR3 extends over 14 amino acids. Per the germline V gene, CDR1 is KGHDR and CDR2 is SFDVKD. V lost 5 bases and J 4 bases, leaving 12 bases between the germline ends. CDR3 sequence (DNA): TGTGCCACCAGTGCCACACAGGTAGCAGATACGCAGTATTTT. Protein sequence: CATSATQVADTQYF.

This chain uses TRBV3-1 with TRBJ1-2, with D maybe TRBD1 (5 bases). V dropped 4 bases and J dropped 3 bases, with 15 bases sitting between them. The CDR3 contains 15 residues. Germline V CDR1 and CDR2: LGHDT, YNNKEL (reference sequence). The CDR3 region has the DNA TGTGCCAGCAGCCCCTTCTTCCCGGGGGACTATGGCTACACCTTC. This codes for CASSPFFPGDYGYTF.

V gene TRBV5-1 combines with J gene TRBJ2-5, with 8 bases aligning to TRBD1. Germline CDR1 is SGHRS and CDR2 is YFSETQ. Losses at the gene ends were 3 bases for V and 11 bases for J; bases not matched to a gene: 9. This CDR3 has 13 amino acids. The CDR3 loop is CASSWTGTDGQYF. As DNA, the CDR3 is TGCGCCAGCAGCTGGACAGGGACCGACGGGCAGTACTTC.

The chain links TRBV7-2 to TRBJ2-1, with no clear D. The CDR3 spans 14 residues. Trimming pared 0 bases from V and 7 bases from J, leaving 10 bases between. Germline V CDR1 and CDR2: SGHTA, FQGNSA. The CDR3 region is CASSLARVSNEQFF. Written as DNA, the CDR3 is TGTGCCAGCAGCTTAGCCCGGGTCTCGAATGAGCAGTTCTTC.

Comment on this clonotype: A junction end diverges from the germline sequence, so it may reflect a read error. The rearrangement links TRBV27 to TRBJ2-1; D gene uncertain. CDR3 length: 13 residues. Looked up from germline, CDR1 is MNHEY and CDR2 is SMNVEV (reference sequence). CDR3 DNA sequence: TGTGCCAGCAGTGTATCGTTTAACAATGAGCAGTTCTTC. Translating it yields CASSVSFNNEQFF.

The chain couples TRBV7-2 to TRBJ1-2; D is perhaps TRBD1 (6 bases). Germline loops: CDR1 SGHTA, CDR2 FQGNSA. Trimming removed 5 bases from V and 8 bases from J, with 21 bases in between. The CDR3 is 15 amino acids. CDR3 sequence reads: CASSPPGGLGVGYTF. DNA of the CDR3: TGTGCCAGCAGCCCGCCCGGGGGGCTAGGGGTGGGCTACACCTTC.

The V call is TRBV7-2, the J call TRBJ1-2; tentatively, D is TRBD1 (6 bases). In germline, CDR1 is SGHTA, CDR2 FQGNSA. Trimming removed 5 bases at V and 5 bases at J, with 12 bases between. This CDR3 has 13 amino acids. As DNA, the CDR3 is TGTGCCAGCAGCCTTTTGACAGGATATGGCTACACCTTC. It encodes CASSLLTGYGYTF.

The chain has TRBV2 and TRBJ2-7; possible D gene TRBD2, 6 bases. The germline V and J ends were trimmed by 7 bases and 1 base, with 14 bases remaining between them. Germline V gene lookup returns CDR1 SNHLY and CDR2 FYNNEI. The CDR3 is 14 amino acids. The CDR3 here is CASNEGGVSYEQYF. The CDR3 nucleotides are TGTGCCAGCAATGAGGGAGGCGTTTCCTACGAGCAGTACTTC.

The gene calls are TRBV20-1 and TRBJ1-4, with 9 bases that match TRBD1. Germline V CDR1 and CDR2: DFQATT, SNEGSKA (reference sequence). The CDR3 is made up of 13 amino acids. With 4 bases clipped from V and 4 bases from J, the junction kept 1 base outside the gene matches. In nucleotides, the CDR3 is TGCAGTGCTACGGGACAGGGTAATGAAAAACTGTTTTTT. Amino acids: CSATGQGNEKLFF.

V and J are TRBV12-3 or TRBV12-4 and TRBJ2-5; 9 bases are a match to TRBD2. This CDR3 has 19 amino acids. J gave up 2 bases and V 5 bases, and 18 bases lay outside the gene matches. The CDR3 is CASSRLFSVEREAQETQYF. As DNA, the CDR3 is TGTGCCAGCAGTCGCCTATTCAGTGTGGAGCGGGAGGCGCAAGAGACCCAGTACTTC.

The chain uses TRBV6-5 and TRBJ1-4; the D is unclear. The CDR3 contains 15 residues. The germline gives CDR1 MNHEY, CDR2 SVGAGI. V was clipped by 0 bases and J by 1 base, with 6 bases between them. The CDR3 is CASSYSGGTNEKLFF. CDR3 DNA sequence: TGTGCCAGCAGTTACTCCGGTGGAACTAATGAAAAACTGTTTTTT.